The source of this T cell receptor (beta chain) is a study of identical twins. Germline lookup yields CDR1 DFQATT and CDR2 SNEGSKA (reference sequence). CDR3 length equals 14 residues. The V end lost 8 bases, the J end lost 4 bases, and 18 bases lay between the germline ends. cDNA carried unique molecular identifiers, and a universal primer site was added by template switching. TCRdb re-called the 5' RACE reads through MiXCR, storing one row per CDR3 protein. The sample has 690,000 or so distinct CDR3 sequences, around 8.3% seen once; the top ten hold about 0.98%. There are a few counts of this clonotype. This sample was also put to use in a study of yellow fever vaccine responses in identical twins. This second study notes: In identical twins, vaccine T cell responses appeared partly shared and partly individual.

The material sequenced was PBMCs. The clonotype comes from a woman under 30 in good health. The chain couples TRBV20-1 to TRBJ2-1; D may match TRBD1 or TRBD2 (6 bases each). CDR3 in DNA: TGCAGTCCGTTGGGGGGCCCAGCTTACAATGAGCAGTTCTTC. It is translated as CSPLGGPAYNEQFF.